Below, 25 T cell receptor beta chains from the same sample are listed, as sequenced in a study of cytomegalovirus exposure and HLA in healthy donors. A multiplex PCR was run with 60 Vbeta primers and 13 Jbeta primers. Assay used: immunoSEQ multiplex PCR; TCRdb lists only in-frame clones, some missing. The sample yields roughly 120,000 clones, under 85% seen once. The material sequenced was PBMCs. These receptors came from a woman aged 40 to 55 in good health and CMV-seropositive.

The chain recombines TRBV29-1 with TRBJ2-7; 9 bases fit TRBD1. After removal of 5 bases from V and 3 bases from J, the junction contained 5 bases not matched to a gene. CDR3 length: 13 amino acids. From germline, CDR1 is SQVTM and CDR2 ANQGSEA. Written as DNA, the CDR3 is TGCAGCGTTAGAACAGGGGGCAGCTACGAGCAGTACTTC. The encoded protein is CSVRTGGSYEQYF.

V is TRBV5-1 and J is TRBJ1-4; D not resolved. Germline CDR1 SGHRS, CDR2 YFSETQ. This CDR3 comprises 15 residues. Trimming removed 0 bases at V and 2 bases at J, with 8 bases between. The CDR3 DNA follows: TGCGCCAGCAGCTTGGCTTCAGTCACTAATGAAAAACTGTTTTTT. Translation gives CASSLASVTNEKLFF. Supplemented by reference TRBV5-1 and TRBJ1-4, the full variable domain reads KAGVTQTPRYLIKTRGQQVTLSCSPISGHRSVSWYQQTPGQGLQFLFEYFSETQRNKGNFPGRFSGRQFSNSRSEMNVSTLELGDSALYLCASSLASVTNEKLFFGSGTQLSVL.

The J gene is TRBJ1-1, the V gene TRBV6-5, with TRBD1 identical over 8 bases. V shed 5 bases, J shed 6 bases, and the junction held 8 bases outside the gene matches. The CDR3 sequence is 14 residues long. Germline CDR1 is MNHEY and CDR2 is SVGAGI. The CDR3 protein is CASSPTGGFAEAFF. The DNA for the CDR3 is TGTGCCAGCAGTCCAACAGGGGGGTTCGCTGAAGCTTTCTTT.

The chain carries TRBV2 and TRBJ2-7, with TRBD1 matching 7 bases. The CDR3 loop spans 14 amino acids. V trimming: 4 bases; J trimming: 5 bases; junction bases outside the gene matches: 8. The germline V gene encodes CDR1 SNHLY and CDR2 FYNNEI. The CDR3 nucleotides are TGTGCCAGCAGTGGTGCAGGGGGAATGAACGAGCAGTACTTC. This encodes CASSGAGGMNEQYF. Together with reference TRBV2 and TRBJ2-7, the CDR3 gives the full variable domain: EPEVTQTPSHQVTQMGQEVILRCVPISNHLYFYWYRQILGQKVEFLVSFYNNEISEKSEIFDDQFSVERPDGSNFTLKIRSTKLEDSAMYFCASSGAGGMNEQYFGPGTRLTVT.

Turning to this clone: A read error may account for a junction end that differs from germline. This chain links TRBV5-4 with TRBJ2-3; no reliable D call. The germline gives CDR1 SGHNT, CDR2 YYREEE (reference sequence). The CDR3 covers 11 residues. The CDR3 here is CASAGTDTQYF. The CDR3 coding sequence is TGCGCGAGCGCGGGCACAGATACGCAGTATTTT.

Only one count was recorded for this clone. The rearrangement uses TRBV21-1 and TRBJ2-3; the table's D call, TRBD2, has no DNA check behind it. TRBV21-1 is assigned pseudogene status. The CDR3 length is 19 residues. The CDR3 sequence: CASSKEGPSGRPPRDTQYF. DNA for the CDR3: TGTGCCAGCAGCAAAGAGGGACCCAGCGGGAGGCCACCTCGGGATACGCAGTATTTT.

The chain carries TRBV2 and TRBJ1-1; D gene ambiguous. The V end was cut by 3 bases, the J end by 1 base, with 15 bases between. The CDR3 is 16 residues long. Germline V gene data show CDR1 as SNHLY and CDR2 as FYNNEI. The CDR3 nucleotides read TGTGCCAGCAGTGATACCCCGGAGACCTCGAACACTGAAGCTTTCTTT. Amino acid sequence: CASSDTPETSNTEAFF.

The V and J genes are TRBV4-1 and TRBJ2-7, with 9 bases lining up with TRBD1. The CDR3 contains 14 residues. With V trimmed by 4 bases and J by 2 bases, 3 bases remained unmatched. Looked up from germline, CDR1 is MGHRA and CDR2 is YSYEKL. CDR3 in DNA: TGCGCCAGCAGCCGCGGACAGGGGACCTACGAGCAGTACTTC. Protein: CASSRGQGTYEQYF.

The gene calls are TRBV5-1 and TRBJ2-1; TRBD2 agrees at 10 bases. From germline, CDR1 is SGHRS and CDR2 YFSETQ. The CDR3 consists of 15 residues. V was pared by 3 bases and J by 4 bases, with 4 bases of the junction left unmatched. The CDR3 reads CASSSTSGMYNEQFF. CDR3 bases: TGCGCCAGCAGCTCTACTAGCGGGATGTACAATGAGCAGTTCTTC.

The chain has TRBV23-1 and TRBJ2-1; D possibly corresponds to TRBD1 (6 bases). TRBV23-1 falls under the ORF class, with uncertain function. This CDR3 comprises 18 residues. Trimming removed 0 bases from V and 3 bases from J, with 18 bases in between. The CDR3, as DNA: TGCGCCAGCAGTCAATCGTCCAGGGGCCCCCCTAACTACAATGAGCAGTTCTTC. Its protein product is CASSQSSRGPPNYNEQFF.

Written as DNA, the CDR3 is TGTGCCAGCAGCCAACCGAGCGACGGATCTGGAAACACCATATATTTT. As protein: CASSQPSDGSGNTIYF. This chain joins TRBV7-3 and TRBJ1-3; no clear D. This CDR3 region has 16 residues. The V gene lost 5 bases and the J gene lost 1 base, with 15 bases spanning the gap. CDR1 SGHTA and CDR2 FQGTGA come from the germline V gene. Variable domain in full (rest from reference TRBV7-3 and TRBJ1-3): GAGVSQTPSNKVTEKGKYVELRCDPISGHTALYWYRQSLGQGPEFLIYFQGTGAADDSGLPNDRFFAVRPEGSVSTLKIQRTERGDSAVYLCASSQPSDGSGNTIYFGEGSWLTVV.

J is TRBJ2-1 and V is TRBV4-1, with a weak D call TRBD1 (5 bases). The CDR3 runs to 16 residues. The germline V gene has CDR1 MGHRA and CDR2 YSYEKL. Trimming shortened V by 2 bases and J by 0 bases, and 11 bases separated the two germline ends. The CDR3 is CASSQRQSSSYNEQFF. The CDR3 region has the DNA TGCGCCAGCAGCCAAAGACAGTCGAGCTCCTACAATGAGCAGTTCTTC.

This clone occurred once. CDR3 sequence (DNA): TGTGCCAGCAGTGAAGAGCTGGCGCGTAGACATTACGAGCAGTACTTC. It is translated as CASSEELARRHYEQYF. The V and J genes are TRBV2 and TRBJ2-7; D is ambiguous. CDR1 SNHLY and CDR2 FYNNEI come from the germline V gene. This CDR3 has 16 amino acids. V was pared by 1 base and J by 4 bases, with 17 bases between.

Here the CDR3 DNA reads TGTGCCAGCAGCCCAGGGAACAATGAGCAGTTCTTC. Its protein product is CASSPGNNEQFF. The chain combines TRBV11-2 with TRBJ2-1, with D tentatively TRBD1 (5 bases). Germline V gene lookup returns CDR1 SGHAT and CDR2 FQNNGV. CDR3 length: 12 amino acids. Between the trimmed V and J ends, which lost 5 bases and 5 bases, there was a span of 7 bases.

The chain has TRBV6-1 and TRBJ1-2; D might be TRBD1 (5 bases). The V end was cut by 3 bases, the J end by 5 bases, with 10 bases between. Germline V lookup: CDR1 MNHNS, CDR2 SASEGT. The CDR3 runs to 13 residues. Here the CDR3 DNA reads TGTGCCAGCAGTGATTTCGGGGGTTATGGCTACACCTTC. This gives the protein CASSDFGGYGYTF.

This clone was recorded only once. The chain uses TRBV7-9 and TRBJ2-7; 9 bases agree with TRBD2. This CDR3 comprises 14 residues. CDR1 and CDR2 (germline): SEHNR, FQNEAQ (reference sequence). Unmatched junction bases numbered 8, after V lost 7 bases and J lost 4 bases. The CDR3 DNA reads as TGTGCCAGCACCCGGGGTAGCGGGAGTTACGAGCAGTACTTC. This sequence encodes CASTRGSGSYEQYF.

This chain connects TRBV7-2 to TRBJ2-7; no reliable D call. Germline CDR1 SGHTA, CDR2 FQGNSA. Deletions cut 5 bases from V and 1 base from J, with 3 bases between. The CDR3 consists of 11 residues. The CDR3 loop reads CASSTSYEQYF. For the CDR3, the DNA is TGTGCCAGCAGCACTTCCTACGAGCAGTACTTC. The full variable domain, in which reference TRBV7-2 and TRBJ2-7 provide the parts outside the CDR3, is GAGVSQSPSNKVTEKGKDVELRCDPISGHTALYWYRQSLGQGLEFLIYFQGNSAPDKSGLPSDRFSAERTGGSVSTLTIQRTQQEDSAVYLCASSTSYEQYFGPGTRLTVT.

The V call is TRBV27, the J call TRBJ2-6; TRBD1 matches 8 bases. The CDR3 has 16 residues. The ends lost 4 bases at V and 2 bases at J; junction bases unmatched: 4. The germline CDR1 and CDR2 sequences are MNHEY and SMNVEV (reference sequence). CDR3 residues: CASSWQGAPGANVLTF. The CDR3 DNA reads TGTGCCAGCAGTTGGCAGGGGGCGCCTGGGGCCAACGTCCTGACTTTC.

This clone occurred a few times. The chain couples TRBV6-1 to TRBJ1-5; 8 bases are shared with TRBD1. CDR3 length equals 17 residues. Unmatched junction bases numbered 8, after V lost 4 bases and J lost 0 bases. Germline assignment: CDR1 MNHNS and CDR2 SASEGT. The DNA of the CDR3 is TGTGCCAGCAGTGTCGACAGGGGAGGCGTTAGCAATCAGCCCCAGCATTTT. Residues: CASSVDRGGVSNQPQHF.

The chain couples TRBV6-1 to TRBJ2-7; D is possibly TRBD2 (6 bases). Looked up from germline, CDR1 is MNHNS and CDR2 is SASEGT. V dropped 3 bases and J dropped 0 bases, with 12 bases sitting between them. The CDR3 sequence is 15 residues long. This CDR3 reads CASSDAGTFSYEQYF. The CDR3 DNA reads as TGTGCCAGCAGTGACGCCGGGACTTTCTCCTACGAGCAGTACTTC.

V usage is TRBV7-6 and J usage is TRBJ2-1; 11 bases fit TRBD2. Germline CDR1 and CDR2: SGHVS and FNYEAQ. The CDR3 sequence is 16 residues long. V shed 5 bases and J 7 bases; nucleotides not matched to a gene: 10. The chain's CDR3 is CASSLGGLAVLNEQFF. The CDR3 region has the DNA TGTGCCAGCAGCCTGGGGGGACTAGCGGTTTTGAATGAGCAGTTCTTC.

V gene TRBV4-1 combines with J gene TRBJ2-1, with unresolved D. Germline CDR1 reads MGHRA; CDR2 reads YSYEKL. V lost 1 base and J lost 0, with 7 bases in between. This CDR3 contains 15 residues. The CDR3 nucleotides read TGCGCCAGCAGCCAAGGTCCCAGCTCCTACAATGAGCAGTTCTTC. Translated, it gives CASSQGPSSYNEQFF.

The V gene is TRBV19, the J gene TRBJ1-5; no clear D gene. V lost 1 base to trimming and J lost 0 bases, with 7 bases between them. The CDR3 is 15 amino acids. Germline V CDR1 and CDR2: LNHDA, SQIVND (reference sequence). The CDR3 DNA reads as TGTGCCAGTAGTATAGTTGGAGATAGCAATCAGCCCCAGCATTTT. It translates to CASSIVGDSNQPQHF.

V is TRBV10-1 and J is TRBJ2-1; 7 bases map to TRBD2. Germline values: CDR1 WNHNN, CDR2 SYGVQD (reference sequence). Trimming removed 6 bases from V and 4 bases from J; junction bases left unmatched: 9. This CDR3 has 15 amino acids. The CDR3 loop is CASRDSGRLYNEQFF. Here the CDR3 DNA reads TGCGCCAGCAGAGATAGCGGGCGGTTATACAATGAGCAGTTCTTC.

The chain joins TRBV7-9 to TRBJ2-7; D uncertain. Germline CDR1 and CDR2: SEHNR and FQNEAQ (reference sequence). The CDR3 is 13 amino acids. Trimming left V 3 bases short and J 2 bases short, with 8 bases between. The DNA for the CDR3 is TGTGCCAGCAGCTTTTCTAGTACCTACGAGCAGTACTTC. This encodes CASSFSSTYEQYF.